This T cell receptor beta chain was recorded in a study of OX40 agonist ivuxolimab in advanced cancers. Between the trimmed V and J ends, which lost 6 bases and 7 bases, there was a span of 21 bases. CDR3 size: 15 residues. Per germline, CDR1 LNHDA and CDR2 SQIVND (reference sequence). Data came from immunoSEQ multiplex PCR; TCRdb stores just in-frame clones and leaves some out. The data contain about 47,000 clones, around 80% of them singletons. This material consisted of CD4+ or CD8+ T cells sorted from blood, taken in a trial of the OX40 agonist ivuxolimab. The source of this sequence is an adult with an advanced solid tumor such as melanoma, head and neck, liver or kidney cancer. V gene TRBV19 combines with J gene TRBJ1-2, with D possibly being TRBD1 (5 bases). The DNA for the CDR3 is TGTGCCAGTAGCGCCCCGGACACCTCCTGGTCTGGCTACACCTTC. Amino acids: CASSAPDTSWSGYTF. The full variable domain, with the rest looked up from reference TRBV19 and TRBJ1-2, is DGGITQSPKYLFRKEGQNVTLSCEQNLNHDAMYWYRQDPGQGLRLIYYSQIVNDFQKGDIAEGYSVSREKKESFPLTVTSAQKNPTAFYLCASSAPDTSWSGYTFGSGTRLTVV.